These 29 T cell receptor beta chains originate from one sample sequenced in a study of T cell responses to AZD1222 COVID-19 vaccine. Sequencing used immunoSEQ multiplex PCR; TCRdb keeps in-frame clones, though not all of them. The table lists about 180,000 clones, about 86% of them singletons. The source material was peripheral blood, sampled 28 days after the second AZD1222 dose. Receptors were obtained from an adult who received the AZD1222 COVID-19 vaccine.

The chain employs TRBV9 and TRBJ2-2; 10 bases are a match to TRBD1. CDR1 and CDR2 (germline): SGDLS, YYNGEE. With V trimmed by 0 bases and J by 5 bases, 4 bases remained unmatched. This CDR3 has 16 residues. The CDR3, as DNA: TGTGCCAGCAGCGTAGGACAGGGGGCAGATACCGGGGAGCTGTTTTTT. It codes for CASSVGQGADTGELFF.

V gene TRBV5-1 combines with J gene TRBJ2-5; D possibly corresponds to TRBD2 (6 bases). V dropped 4 bases and J dropped 5 bases, with 18 bases sitting between them. Germline-derived CDR1 and CDR2 are SGHRS and YFSETQ. This CDR3 has 15 residues. The CDR3 is CASSNERAPRETQYF. CDR3 coding DNA: TGCGCCAGCAGCAACGAGCGGGCTCCCAGGGAGACCCAGTACTTC.

This chain links TRBV3-1 (or the pseudogene TRBV3-2) with TRBJ2-3; D is ambiguous. CDR3 length: 14 residues. Germline V gives CDR1 LGHDT, CDR2 YNNKEL (reference sequence). With 4 bases removed from V and 2 bases from J, the gap between germline ends came to 10 bases. The CDR3 protein is CASSLDGNTDTQYF. CDR3 DNA sequence: TGTGCCAGCAGCCTGGACGGTAACACAGATACGCAGTATTTT.

In this sample, this clone turned up a few times. This chain links TRBV19 with TRBJ1-2; 9 positions agree with TRBD1. Germline V lookup: CDR1 LNHDA, CDR2 SQIVND (reference sequence). The J segment lost 8 bases and the V segment lost 4 bases, leaving 11 bases of the junction unmatched. The CDR3 covers 15 residues. CDR3 coding DNA: TGTGCCAGTAGTACTCTGACGGACAGGGGAGGCGGCTACACCTTC. Its translation: CASSTLTDRGGGYTF. The full variable domain, rest sourced from reference TRBV19 and TRBJ1-2, is DGGITQSPKYLFRKEGQNVTLSCEQNLNHDAMYWYRQDPGQGLRLIYYSQIVNDFQKGDIAEGYSVSREKKESFPLTVTSAQKNPTAFYLCASSTLTDRGGGYTFGSGTRLTVV.

The V and J genes are TRBV4-2 and TRBJ1-4; the D is unclear. Per germline, CDR1 LGHNA and CDR2 YNFKEQ. The CDR3 is 16 amino acids. Trimming stripped 0 bases from V and 8 bases from J, with 16 bases between. CDR3 protein: CASSQDLGWEREKLFF. The CDR3 DNA reads TGTGCCAGCAGCCAAGATTTGGGCTGGGAAAGGGAAAAACTGTTTTTT.

V gene TRBV5-8 combines with J gene TRBJ1-6, with D perhaps TRBD1 (5 bases). The CDR3 is 14 residues long. Between the trimmed V and J ends, which lost 0 bases and 7 bases, there was a span of 8 bases. Germline V gene lookup returns CDR1 SGHTS and CDR2 YDEGEE. The CDR3 loop reads CASSLDRSNSPLHF. The CDR3 coding sequence is TGTGCCAGCAGCTTGGACAGGTCGAATTCACCCCTCCACTTT.

The chain uses TRBV6-5 and TRBJ1-2; D not certain. The CDR3 is made up of 12 amino acids. Between the trimmed V and J ends, which lost 2 bases and 8 bases, there was a span of 9 bases. The germline CDR1 and CDR2 sequences are MNHEY and SVGAGI. CDR3 DNA: TGTGCCAGCAGTTACGAAGGGAGCGGCTACACCTTC. It is translated as CASSYEGSGYTF.

The chain couples TRBV5-4 to TRBJ1-4; 7 positions match TRBD1. In germline, CDR1 is SGHNT, CDR2 YYREEE (reference sequence). The ends lost 2 bases at V and 8 bases at J; junction bases unmatched: 3. This CDR3 region has 13 residues. CDR3 amino acids: CASSFTGEEKLFF. The CDR3 DNA reads TGTGCCAGCAGCTTTACAGGGGAAGAAAAACTGTTTTTT.

The V gene is TRBV30, the J gene TRBJ1-4; 7 bases map to TRBD1. The CDR3 contains 13 residues. CDR1 is GTSNPN and CDR2 is SVGIG in the germline V gene (reference sequence). Germline trimming cut 1 base from V and 8 bases from J; bases unmatched to any gene: 4. The CDR3 reads CAWSGAGGEKLFF. CDR3 nucleotide sequence: TGTGCCTGGAGTGGGGCAGGGGGAGAAAAACTGTTTTTT. Combining the CDR3 with reference TRBV30 and TRBJ1-4 gives the whole variable domain SQTIHQWPATLVQPVGSPLSLECTVEGTSNPNLYWYRQAAGRGLQLLFYSVGIGQISSEVPQNLSASRPQDRQFILSSKKLLLSDSGFYLCAWSGAGGEKLFFGSGTQLSVL.

The chain is built from TRBV7-9 and TRBJ2-1, with TRBD2 matching 12 bases. V shed 2 bases and J 0 bases; nucleotides not matched to a gene: 8. This CDR3 comprises 19 residues. Germline V gives CDR1 SEHNR, CDR2 FQNEAQ (reference sequence). CDR3 coding DNA: TGTGCCAGCAGCTTAATACTAGCGGGGGGCCTTTACTCCTACAATGAGCAGTTCTTC. Its protein is CASSLILAGGLYSYNEQFF.

The CDR3 spells CASSPHPTGGYGYTF. CDR3 coding DNA: TGCGCCAGCAGCCCGCACCCGACAGGGGGCTATGGCTACACCTTC. This chain uses TRBV5-1 with TRBJ1-2; 9 bases match TRBD1. After removal of 4 bases from V and 4 bases from J, the junction contained 8 bases not matched to a gene. CDR1 and CDR2 from the germline V gene are SGHRS and YFSETQ. The CDR3 has 15 residues.

Turning to this clone: The same CDR3 also results from other DNA sequences found in this sample. The chain carries TRBV3-1 (or the pseudogene TRBV3-2) and TRBJ2-2, with unresolved D. Looked up from germline, CDR1 is LGHDT and CDR2 is YNNKEL (reference sequence). Trimming removed 0 bases at V and 2 bases at J, with 16 bases between. The CDR3 is made up of 18 amino acids. The CDR3 nucleotides read TGTGCCAGCAGCCAAGATAGGCGAGGACCGACAAACACCGGGGAGCTGTTTTTT. It specifies CASSQDRRGPTNTGELFF.

The chain has TRBV7-9 and TRBJ2-2; D is ambiguous. The V gene's germline CDR1 is SEHNR and CDR2 FQNEAQ (reference sequence). The ends were cut back, 5 bases at V and 1 base at J, with 14 bases in the middle. This CDR3 spans 16 amino acids. The CDR3 coding sequence is TGTGCCAGCAGCCCGCTTTTAGCCTTGAACACCGGGGAGCTGTTTTTT. As protein: CASSPLLALNTGELFF.

CDR3 coding DNA: TGTGCCAGCAGCTGGGGGGCTTCCACCCCTGAAGCTTTCTTT. Its protein is CASSWGASTPEAFF. The rearrangement uses TRBV9 and TRBJ1-1; the D gene is possibly TRBD1 (6 bases). Germline V gene sequence: CDR1 SGDLS, CDR2 YYNGEE. Trimming removed 4 bases from V and 6 bases from J, with 16 bases in between. This CDR3 contains 14 residues.

The chain is built from TRBV6-5 and TRBJ1-3; D gene unclear. Germline V lookup: CDR1 MNHEY, CDR2 SVGAGI. The CDR3 contains 15 residues. V was cut by 2 bases and J by 0 bases, with 8 bases left in between. The CDR3 loop reads CASSYQFGSGNTIYF. The CDR3 DNA is TGTGCCAGCAGTTACCAGTTCGGCTCTGGAAACACCATATATTTT.

The CDR3 nucleotides are TGTGCCAGCAGCCAATTGCCACAAGTAGCGGGGGGACAAGAGACCCAGTACTTC. It translates to CASSQLPQVAGGQETQYF. V is TRBV3-1 (or the pseudogene TRBV3-2) and J is TRBJ2-5; 10 bases agree with TRBD2. J was trimmed by 2 bases and V by 2 bases; bases with no gene match: 11. CDR3 length equals 18 residues. CDR1 is LGHDT, CDR2 YNNKEL, per germline (reference sequence).

The chain couples TRBV5-6 to TRBJ2-3, with no clear D. The germline V and J ends were trimmed by 2 bases and 4 bases, with 8 bases remaining between them. CDR1 SGHDT and CDR2 YYEEEE come from the germline V gene. CDR3 length: 13 amino acids. The CDR3 DNA follows: TGTGCCAGCAGCTTTAAGGGTCCAGATACGCAGTATTTT. This sequence encodes CASSFKGPDTQYF.

In regard to this clone: This specimen includes other DNA sequences encoding the same CDR3. The CDR3 sequence is CASSEGLAGYEQYF. CDR3 coding DNA: TGTGCCAGCAGTGAAGGACTAGCGGGGTACGAGCAGTACTTC. This rearrangement joins TRBV6-1 to TRBJ2-7; 11 bases align to TRBD2. This CDR3 has 14 amino acids. The V gene end was trimmed by 1 base and the J gene end by 4 bases; junction bases not matched to a gene: 0. From germline, CDR1 is MNHNS and CDR2 SASEGT.

The V gene is TRBV10-3, the J gene TRBJ1-5; maybe TRBD1 (5 bases). CDR3 length: 15 amino acids. Looked up from germline, CDR1 is ENHRY and CDR2 is SYGVKD. Trimming removed 4 bases from V and 6 bases from J, with 16 bases in between. The CDR3 DNA sequence: TGTGCCATCAGTGCTATAGGGGAAAAAGGTCAGCCCCAGCATTTT. Its translation is CAISAIGEKGQPQHF.

This chain connects TRBV7-2 to TRBJ2-7; TRBD1 is a possible D gene (6 bases). The ends were cut back, 9 bases at V and 6 bases at J, with 18 bases in the middle. CDR3 length equals 13 residues. CDR1 SGHTA and CDR2 FQGNSA come from the germline V gene. CDR3 in DNA: TGTGCCAGTCGCCGGGACACTCTCACCGAGCAGTACTTC. Translated: CASRRDTLTEQYF. Supplemented by reference TRBV7-2 and TRBJ2-7, the full variable domain reads GAGVSQSPSNKVTEKGKDVELRCDPISGHTALYWYRQSLGQGLEFLIYFQGNSAPDKSGLPSDRFSAERTGGSVSTLTIQRTQQEDSAVYLCASRRDTLTEQYFGPGTRLTVT.

This rearrangement joins TRBV24-1 to TRBJ2-2, with D possibly TRBD2 on 7 matching bases. The CDR3 consists of 15 residues. The germline CDR1 and CDR2 sequences are KGHDR and SFDVKD. V gave up 1 base and J gave up 8 bases, with 13 bases separating them. CDR3 sequence reads: CATSDFPGGSGELFF. In DNA, the CDR3 is TGTGCCACCAGTGATTTTCCGGGGGGCTCGGGGGAGCTGTTTTTT.

This clone showed up just once. The chain combines TRBV7-2 with TRBJ2-1; TRBD2 matches 10 bases. Germline-derived CDR1 and CDR2 are SGHTA and FQGNSA. The CDR3 consists of 16 residues. Trimming took 3 bases from V and 9 from J; bases not matched to a gene: 11. The CDR3 here is CASSLSGGAPFSEQFF. The DNA of the CDR3 is TGTGCCAGCAGCTTGAGCGGGGGGGCCCCTTTTAGTGAGCAGTTCTTC.

The count of this clone is one. The rearrangement uses TRBV5-4 and TRBJ2-3, with D hard to call. Between the trimmed V and J ends, which lost 0 bases and 1 base, there was a span of 6 bases. Germline V gives CDR1 SGHNT, CDR2 YYREEE (reference sequence). The CDR3 spans 14 residues. The CDR3 protein is CASSLGVGTDTQYF. Here the CDR3 DNA reads TGTGCCAGCAGCTTGGGGGTGGGCACAGATACGCAGTATTTT.

This clone was seen a single time. The rearrangement links TRBV5-8 to TRBJ1-2, with D perhaps matching TRBD1 (5 bases). CDR1 is SGHTS, CDR2 YDEGEE, per germline. Trimming pared 5 bases from V and 1 base from J, leaving 9 bases between. The CDR3 runs 13 residues. The CDR3: CASSSRVNYGYTF. The CDR3 nucleotides read TGTGCCAGCAGTTCCAGGGTTAACTATGGCTACACCTTC.

The rearrangement links TRBV6-5 to TRBJ1-3; D not certain. Trimming took off 8 bases at V and 0 bases at J, with 11 bases between the two ends. Germline V lookup: CDR1 MNHEY, CDR2 SVGAGI. This CDR3 is 14 amino acids long. The DNA for the CDR3 is TGTGCCAGCGGCAGAGACTCCTCTGGAAACACCATATATTTT. It specifies CASGRDSSGNTIYF.

The chain uses TRBV6-5 and TRBJ2-1; TRBD2 might be the D (5 bases). This CDR3 spans 15 amino acids. Germline CDR1 and CDR2: MNHEY and SVGAGI. Deletions cut 6 bases from V and 0 bases from J, with 12 bases between. The CDR3 loop is CASRRAGGSYNEQFF. The CDR3 bases are TGTGCCAGCAGGAGGGCGGGTGGCTCCTACAATGAGCAGTTCTTC.

The chain employs TRBV6-5 and TRBJ2-1, with 9 bases that match TRBD1. In germline, CDR1 is MNHEY, CDR2 SVGAGI. This CDR3 spans 15 amino acids. The ends lost 2 bases at V and 5 bases at J; junction bases unmatched: 4. This chain's CDR3 is CASSYRGQGNNEQFF. Here the CDR3 DNA reads TGTGCCAGCAGTTACAGGGGACAGGGAAACAATGAGCAGTTCTTC.

For this clone: A junction boundary mismatches the germline segment, possibly from a read error. The V call is TRBV3-1 (or the pseudogene TRBV3-2), the J call TRBJ1-1, with D maybe TRBD1 (6 bases). The CDR3 has 14 residues. Germline CDR1 LGHDT, CDR2 YNNKEL (reference sequence). CDR3 coding DNA: TGTGCCAGCAGCCACGCAGGGGTGAAGACTGAAGCTTTCTTT. Translated, it gives CASSHAGVKTEAFF.

The rearrangement joins TRBV20-1 to TRBJ2-2, with D perhaps TRBD1 or TRBD2 (5 bases each). The V gene lost 3 bases and the J gene lost 0 bases, with 11 bases spanning the gap. CDR3 length: 15 residues. Germline lookup yields CDR1 DFQATT and CDR2 SNEGSKA (reference sequence). Here the CDR3 reads CSASGTVANTGELFF. CDR3 DNA sequence: TGCAGTGCTAGTGGGACGGTCGCGAACACCGGGGAGCTGTTTTTT.